The 10 T cell receptor beta chains reported below all come from one sample, sequenced in a study of identical twins. One entry per CDR3 protein results from TCRdb running MiXCR on the 5' RACE reads. The sample records 500,000 to 650,000 distinct CDR3 sequences, around 20% being singletons. The data were also submitted as part of a second study, on yellow fever vaccine responses in identical twins.

The source material was CD4+ T cells sorted from blood. The receptors were gathered from a woman under 30 in good health.

The chain combines TRBV18 with TRBJ2-7; the match to TRBD1 covers 8 bases. V was pared by 2 bases and J by 4 bases, with 7 bases of the junction left unmatched. The CDR3 runs to 15 residues. CDR1 and CDR2 from the germline V gene are KGHSH and LQKENI. In DNA, the CDR3 is TGTGCCAGCTCACCATCCTTCGACAGGGGTTACGAGCAGTACTTC. Translation: CASSPSFDRGYEQYF.

The CDR3 sequence is CSARFWDSSYEQYV. The CDR3 DNA sequence: TGCAGTGCTAGGTTCTGGGACAGTTCCTACGAGCAGTACGTC. The chain employs TRBV20-1 and TRBJ2-7, with 7 bases matching TRBD1. V shed 3 bases, J shed 1 base, and the junction held 6 bases outside the gene matches. The CDR3 consists of 14 residues. Germline V gene sequence: CDR1 DFQATT, CDR2 SNEGSKA (reference sequence).

V and J are TRBV18 and TRBJ2-2; tentatively, D is TRBD1 (5 bases). This CDR3 has 14 amino acids. From germline, CDR1 is KGHSH and CDR2 LQKENI. Trimming pared 0 bases from V and 7 bases from J, leaving 9 bases between. The CDR3 region has the DNA TGTGCCAGCTCACCACCTGGCAGGGTCGGGGAGCTGTTTTTT. It specifies CASSPPGRVGELFF. The full variable domain, rest sourced from reference TRBV18 and TRBJ2-2, is NAGVMQNPRHLVRRRGQEARLRCSPMKGHSHVYWYRQLPEEGLKFMVYLQKENIIDESGMPKERFSAEFPKEGPSILRIQQVVRGDSAAYFCASSPPGRVGELFFGEGSRLTVL.

This clonotype was counted a few times. The J gene is TRBJ2-7, the V gene TRBV7-9; D ambiguous. The CDR3 runs to 13 residues. The germline V and J ends were trimmed by 1 base and 7 bases, with 11 bases remaining between them. Germline V gene data show CDR1 as SEHNR and CDR2 as FQNEAQ (reference sequence). The CDR3 DNA is TGTGCCAGCAGCTTAGGGTGGTCTGGGGAGCAGTACGTC. This translates into CASSLGWSGEQYV.

The genes are TRBV5-1 and TRBJ2-5; perhaps TRBD2 as D (7 bases). The V end lost 0 bases, the J end lost 0 bases, and 15 bases lay between the germline ends. Germline values: CDR1 SGHRS, CDR2 YFSETQ. The CDR3 sequence is 17 residues long. The CDR3, as DNA: TGCGCCAGCAGCTTGGGGGGGGGCGGAGTGAACCAAGAGACCCAGTACTTC. As protein: CASSLGGGGVNQETQYF.

This clonotype was counted only a few times. The rearrangement joins TRBV20-1 to TRBJ2-1; 16 positions match TRBD2. Trimming took 6 bases from V and 0 from J; bases not matched to a gene: 8. This CDR3 comprises 18 residues. CDR1 and CDR2 (germline): DFQATT, SNEGSKA (reference sequence). The CDR3 DNA is TGCAGTGCAAAGGGACTAGCGGGGGGGCCCGCCTCCTACAATGAGCAGTTCTTC. Encoded protein: CSAKGLAGGPASYNEQFF.

This clonotype was counted between two and nine times. V usage is TRBV7-8 and J usage is TRBJ2-1; D remains unclear. V shed 2 bases and J shed 9 bases, with 11 bases lying between them. Germline lookup yields CDR1 SGHVS and CDR2 FQNEAQ. CDR3 size: 13 residues. For the CDR3, the DNA is TGTGCCAGCAGCTTAAGGGTACCGGGTGAGCAGTTCTTC. Amino acid sequence: CASSLRVPGEQFF.

The chain links TRBV15 to TRBJ2-3, with 8 bases aligning to TRBD2. The CDR3 covers 15 residues. V dropped 5 bases and J dropped 3; count of bases not matched to a gene: 7. CDR1 and CDR2 (germline): LNHNV, YYDKDF (reference sequence). The CDR3 reads CATSLGLGRTDTQYF. As DNA, the CDR3 is TGTGCCACCAGCTTGGGACTAGGGCGGACAGATACGCAGTATTTT.

V usage is TRBV5-1 and J usage is TRBJ2-1; 14 bases agree with TRBD2. The CDR3 sequence is 16 residues long. J gave up 6 bases and V 0 bases, and 2 bases lay outside the gene matches. Germline V lookup: CDR1 SGHRS, CDR2 YFSETQ. CDR3 loop: CASSLGTSGRPNEQFF. The DNA of the CDR3 is TGCGCCAGCAGCTTGGGGACTAGCGGGAGGCCCAATGAGCAGTTCTTC. Full variable domain (rest looked up from reference TRBV5-1 and TRBJ2-1): KAGVTQTPRYLIKTRGQQVTLSCSPISGHRSVSWYQQTPGQGLQFLFEYFSETQRNKGNFPGRFSGRQFSNSRSEMNVSTLELGDSALYLCASSLGTSGRPNEQFFGPGTRLTVL.

The DNA of the CDR3 is TGTGCCAGCGCGCCAGGGGGGCCAGGGCACATTCAGTACTTC. The encoded protein is CASAPGGPGHIQYF. The gene calls are TRBV2 and TRBJ2-4; tentative D call: TRBD1 (7 bases). Trimming took off 8 bases at V and 8 bases at J, with 19 bases between the two ends. Germline CDR1 is SNHLY and CDR2 is FYNNEI. There are 14 residues in the CDR3.